The sequence of this TCR beta chain was determined in a study of monozygotic twins with cystic fibrosis. At the level of the study: With about 15 PCR cycles, barcoded libraries came from 3 to 3.5 micrograms of fragmented DNA. Study outcomes and limitations: Nucleotide-identical clonotype sharing was significantly higher within monozygotic CF twin pairs than between unrelated CF individuals. The repertoire was suggested to be naive-dominated, clonality median around 0.01.

Method: immunoSEQ multiplex PCR; TCRdb's copy keeps in-frame clones and lacks some. Here the sample spans around 30,000 clones, less than 95% being singletons. Trimming pared 0 bases from V and 2 bases from J, leaving 6 bases between. Germline CDR1 is SGHNT and CDR2 is YYREEE (reference sequence). CDR3 length equals 13 residues. Details on this clone: Its cognate antigen is unknown.

Sequences were obtained from blood. The sequence was obtained from a girl aged 2-10 years with cystic fibrosis. The chain recombines TRBV5-4 with TRBJ2-7; D is unresolved. For the CDR3, the DNA is TGTGCCAGCAGCTTGGCCCTAACCTACGAGCAGTACTTC. This encodes CASSLALTYEQYF. Combining the CDR3 with reference TRBV5-4 and TRBJ2-7 gives the whole variable domain ETGVTQSPTHLIKTRGQQVTLRCSSQSGHNTVSWYQQALGQGPQFIFQYYREEENGRGNFPPRFSGLQFPNYSSELNVNALELDDSALYLCASSLALTYEQYFGPGTRLTVT.